This TCR beta chain originates from a study of blood T cell repertoires in COVID-19. TCRdb keeps only in-frame clones here, not all; method: immunoSEQ multiplex PCR. This sample has roughly 230,000 clones, with under 90% found just once. This receptor was obtained from a woman aged 30 to 39 with acute COVID-19. Sequencing was carried out using PBMCs or T cells enriched from blood (not recorded which).

CDR3 loop: CASSYGLAGTYEQYF. The CDR3 DNA reads TGTGCCAGCAGCTACGGACTAGCGGGGACCTACGAGCAGTACTTC. The chain carries TRBV7-6 and TRBJ2-7; 12 positions agree with TRBD2. Germline values: CDR1 SGHVS, CDR2 FNYEAQ. The CDR3 is 15 amino acids. With 4 bases clipped from V and 2 bases from J, the junction kept 3 bases outside the gene matches.